This TCR beta chain came from a study of T cell changes during pregnancy in multiple sclerosis. Germline CDR1 and CDR2: SGDLS and YYNGEE. Trimming took 4 bases from V and 13 from J; bases not matched to a gene: 6. The CDR3 covers 12 residues. Only in-frame clones appear in the TCRdb table, and some are missing; sequencing was by immunoSEQ multiplex PCR. This table holds about 39,000 clones, approximately 90% found once. The specimen comprised CD8+ T cells from peripheral blood mononuclear cells, sampled in the first trimester of pregnancy. The rearrangement uses TRBV9 and TRBJ2-1, with 9 nucleotides matching TRBD2. This TCR derives from a female donor with multiple sclerosis, enrolled in a pregnancy study. CDR3 nucleotide sequence: TGTGCCAGCAGCCAAGCGGGACTAGCTCAGTTCTTC. Amino acids: CASSQAGLAQFF.